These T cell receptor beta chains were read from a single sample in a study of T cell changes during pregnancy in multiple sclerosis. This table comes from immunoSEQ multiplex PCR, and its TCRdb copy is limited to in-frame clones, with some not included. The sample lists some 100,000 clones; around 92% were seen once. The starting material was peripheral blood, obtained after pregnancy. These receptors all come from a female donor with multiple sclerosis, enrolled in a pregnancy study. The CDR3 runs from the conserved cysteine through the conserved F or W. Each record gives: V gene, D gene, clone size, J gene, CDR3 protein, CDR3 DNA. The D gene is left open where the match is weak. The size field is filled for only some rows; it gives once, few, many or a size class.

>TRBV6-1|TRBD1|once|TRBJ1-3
CASSAGGSGNTIYF
TGTGCCAGCAGTGCAGGGGGCTCTGGAAACACCATATATTTT
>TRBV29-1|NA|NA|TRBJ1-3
CTVVSSGNTIYF
TGCACCGTTGTTAGCTCTGGAAACACCATATATTTT
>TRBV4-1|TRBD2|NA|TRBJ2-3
CASSQGNGGRGAGTQYF
TGCGCCAGCAGCCAAGGGAACGGCGGGAGGGGGGCCGGTACGCAGTATTTT
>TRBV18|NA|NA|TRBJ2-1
CASSPHIGGSSYNEQFF
TGTGCCAGCTCCCCACATATAGGAGGGAGCTCCTACAATGAGCAGTTCTTC
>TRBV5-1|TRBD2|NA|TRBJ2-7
CASSLPSGSGEQYF
TGCGCCAGCAGCTTGCCTAGCGGGAGTGGCGAGCAGTACTTC
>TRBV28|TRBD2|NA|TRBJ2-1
CASSTSGGSGHEQFF
TGTGCCAGCAGCACTAGCGGGGGCTCAGGGCATGAGCAGTTCTTC
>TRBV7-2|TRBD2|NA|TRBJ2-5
CASSLARGGRETQYF
TGTGCCAGCAGCTTAGCGCGGGGGGGCCGAGAGACCCAGTACTTC
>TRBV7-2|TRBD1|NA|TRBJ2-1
CASSLVSRSAHPGGQFF
TGTGCCAGCAGCTTAGTTAGTCGCTCGGCCCACCCAGGGGGGCAGTTCTTC
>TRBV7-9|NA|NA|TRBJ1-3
CASSLGIRDSGNTIYF
TGTGCCAGCAGCTTAGGGATCAGGGACTCTGGAAACACCATATATTTT
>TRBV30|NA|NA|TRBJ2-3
CACVLGSRADTQYF
TGTGCCTGCGTACTAGGATCAAGAGCAGATACGCAGTATTTT
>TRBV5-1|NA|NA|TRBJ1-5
CASSLAQNQPQHF
TGCGCCAGCAGCTTGGCGCAGAATCAGCCCCAGCATTTT
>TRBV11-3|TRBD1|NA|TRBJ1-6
CASSSYLGQEVIHF
TGTGCCAGCAGCTCTTACCTGGGACAGGAGGTGATCCACTTT
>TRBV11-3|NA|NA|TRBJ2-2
CASSLEERVRYTGELFF
TGTGCCAGCAGCTTAGAAGAGCGGGTGAGGTACACCGGGGAGCTGTTTTTT
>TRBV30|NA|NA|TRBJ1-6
CAANPGLVIPSPLHF
TGTGCCGCAAACCCGGGACTTGTAATTCCATCACCCCTCCACTTT